The clone carrying this T cell receptor (beta chain) was recorded a few times. Its antigen is unidentified. The data are from a study of T cell repertoires in aging, cancer and after chemotherapy. Rearranged V-D-J TRB sequences were amplified with a mixed TRB-A/B primer pool. TCRdb analysed the multiplex PCR reads with MiXCR anew, one entry per CDR3 protein. The repertoire holds almost 8,500 distinct CDR3 sequences, about a third seen once, with around 4% in the top ten. General study findings and limits: Rebound thymic output was suggested by rising median generation probability during chemotherapy in each cancer cohort.

Amplification of TCR beta used genomic DNA extracted from peripheral blood. The TCR originated in a human donor in good health. Sequences were obtained from blood.

CDR3 loop: CASSLGTFPNEQFF. The CDR3 DNA reads TGTGCCAGCAGCTTGGGAACCTTCCCCAATGAGCAGTTCTTC. This chain joins TRBV5-4 and TRBJ2-1; D gene uncertain. The CDR3 runs to 14 residues. CDR1 is SGHNT and CDR2 is YYREEE in the germline V gene (reference sequence). The V and J ends lost 0 bases and 6 bases respectively, with 10 bases between them.